A single sample is the source of the 10 T cell receptor beta chains below, sequenced in a study of blood T cell repertoires in COVID-19. Produced via immunoSEQ multiplex PCR; TCRdb's table is partial and in-frame only. The table shows 68,000 or so clones, with about 87% occurring only once. The sample taken for sequencing was peripheral blood. Source of these receptors: a woman aged 65 to 85 with acute or convalescent COVID-19.

The V call is TRBV7-8, the J call TRBJ2-1, with TRBD2 identical over 14 bases. Germline CDR1 SGHVS, CDR2 FQNEAQ. CDR3 length: 17 amino acids. Trimming removed 3 bases from V and 8 bases from J; junction bases left unmatched: 9. DNA of the CDR3: TGTGCCAGCAGCTTTTCCGACGGGACTAGCGGGAGTTATGAGCAGTTCTTC. Protein product: CASSFSDGTSGSYEQFF.

The rearrangement uses TRBV6-6 and TRBJ1-1; 7 bases line up with TRBD1. Germline V CDR1 and CDR2: MNHNY, SVGAGI (reference sequence). The CDR3 runs 13 residues. The V segment lost 6 bases and the J segment 11 bases; nucleotides outside the gene matches: 12. CDR3 sequence reads: CASSRGELLNAFF. The CDR3 DNA follows: TGTGCCAGCAGCAGGGGGGAACTGCTTAACGCTTTCTTT.

The chain couples TRBV27 to TRBJ1-1, with TRBD1 identical over 9 bases. Trimming removed 4 bases from V and 5 bases from J; junction bases left unmatched: 5. Per germline, CDR1 MNHEY and CDR2 SMNVEV (reference sequence). This CDR3 has 14 amino acids. The CDR3: CASSYLTGGTEAFF. CDR3 nucleotides: TGTGCCAGCAGTTATTTGACAGGGGGGACTGAAGCTTTCTTT.

The CDR3 DNA reads as TGTGCCTTGTCAACATTATCCTACGAGCAGTACTTC. It specifies CALSTLSYEQYF. The chain joins TRBV30 to TRBJ2-7, with D uncertain. The length of the CDR3 is 12 residues. V lost 7 bases, J lost 1 base, and 11 bases lay in between. The V gene's germline CDR1 is GTSNPN and CDR2 SVGIG (reference sequence). Variable domain in full (rest from reference TRBV30 and TRBJ2-7): SQTIHQWPATLVQPVGSPLSLECTVEGTSNPNLYWYRQAAGRGLQLLFYSVGIGQISSEVPQNLSASRPQDRQFILSSKKLLLSDSGFYLCALSTLSYEQYFGPGTRLTVT.

The chain couples TRBV6-6 to TRBJ1-4; TRBD1 matches 8 bases. Germline CDR1 and CDR2: MNHNY and SVGAGI (reference sequence). J was trimmed by 8 bases and V by 2 bases; bases with no gene match: 10. This CDR3 is 16 amino acids long. CDR3 residues: CASSYVGRGLEEKLFF. CDR3 sequence (DNA): TGTGCCAGCAGTTACGTTGGCAGGGGGCTGGAGGAAAAACTGTTTTTT.

This chain connects TRBV28 to TRBJ2-7, with a weak D call TRBD2 (7 bases). The germline V and J ends were trimmed by 4 bases and 5 bases, with 18 bases remaining between them. The CDR3 extends over 15 amino acids. CDR1 is MDHEN, CDR2 SYDVKM, per germline. The CDR3 here is CASSSPGGGVDEQYF. The DNA of the CDR3 is TGTGCCAGCAGTTCTCCGGGCGGGGGCGTCGACGAGCAGTACTTC.

The gene calls are TRBV7-9 and TRBJ1-1; D gene ambiguous. V gave up 8 bases and J gave up 10 bases, with 20 bases separating them. The CDR3 totals 13 residues. CDR1 is SEHNR and CDR2 is FQNEAQ in the germline V gene (reference sequence). CDR3 sequence (DNA): TGTGCCAGCTTTTCCGTCGGAGGCTGGCGAGCTTTCTTT. It translates to CASFSVGGWRAFF.

The chain employs TRBV18 and TRBJ2-2, with 7 nucleotides matching TRBD1. Germline V gives CDR1 KGHSH, CDR2 LQKENI. V lost 0 bases, J lost 7 bases, and 8 bases stayed unmatched. The CDR3 extends over 16 amino acids. This chain's CDR3 is CASSPPGTAPNGELFF. The CDR3 DNA reads TGTGCCAGCTCACCACCCGGGACAGCTCCCAACGGGGAGCTGTTTTTT. The entire variable domain, with the rest obtained from reference TRBV18 and TRBJ2-2, is as follows: NAGVMQNPRHLVRRRGQEARLRCSPMKGHSHVYWYRQLPEEGLKFMVYLQKENIIDESGMPKERFSAEFPKEGPSILRIQQVVRGDSAAYFCASSPPGTAPNGELFFGEGSRLTVL.

J is TRBJ2-4 and V is TRBV28; 7 nucleotides agree with TRBD2. This CDR3 has 15 residues. Germline V gene lookup returns CDR1 MDHEN and CDR2 SYDVKM. V shed 7 bases and J 2 bases; nucleotides not matched to a gene: 8. Written as DNA, the CDR3 is TGTGCCAGCACCAAATCCGGGACTACCAAAAACATTCAGTACTTC. Its protein is CASTKSGTTKNIQYF.

This sequence joins TRBV5-1 and TRBJ2-7; the match to TRBD1 covers 12 bases. The CDR3 consists of 14 residues. V lost 3 bases to trimming and J lost 4 bases; unmatched junction nucleotides: 2. CDR1 SGHRS and CDR2 YFSETQ come from the germline V gene. The CDR3 DNA reads TGCGCCAGCAGCTGGGGACAGGGGGCGTACGAGCAGTACTTC. This translates into CASSWGQGAYEQYF.